This T cell receptor (beta chain) was found in a study of shared clonotypes between healthy human individuals. Findings and limits, study-wide: Naive subsets tended to show greater estimated richness than memory subsets. Sharing of clonotypes among donors was expected to vary with sequencing depth.

The repertoire was sequenced with immunoSEQ multiplex PCR; TCRdb's copy has only in-frame clones and lacks some. The table shows 2 million to 2.5 million clones, with under 95% occurring only once. To note about this clone: Its antigen is unknown. Other DNA sequences from this sample encode an identical CDR3 as well.

Germline-derived CDR1 and CDR2 are SGHRS and YFSETQ. The CDR3 sequence is 12 residues long. V was trimmed by 1 base and J by 4 bases, leaving 5 bases between them. The rearrangement uses TRBV5-1 and TRBJ2-5, with D tentatively TRBD2 (5 bases). Sequenced: naive CD4+ T cells from PBMCs. Noted subset: CD45RA+ positively selected. The sequence derives from a man younger than 35 in good health. Some clones in this sample may be carry-over from other donors' samples. The chain's CDR3 is CASSLRGETQYF. CDR3 nucleotide sequence: TGCGCCAGCAGCTTGCGGGGAGAGACCCAGTACTTC.